The TCR beta chain described here comes from a study of response to subunit inactivated influenza vaccine. The length of the CDR3 is 12 residues. Germline V gene data show CDR1 as LGHDT and CDR2 as YNNKEL (reference sequence). V was pared by 3 bases and J by 5 bases, with 8 bases between. TCRdb fed the RT-PCR reads into MiXCR, producing one record per CDR3 protein. This sample has under 550,000 distinct CDR3 sequences, with approximately 7.3% found just once. General study findings and limits: The study's authors posited that every seasonal influenza vaccination enlists few new T cells.

This clonotype has a count of ten or more. Its antigen is undetermined. This chain joins TRBV3-1 and TRBJ2-7; D is perhaps TRBD1 (6 bases). The sequences come from PBMCs from blood, collected roughly 24 months after vaccination. The TCR comes from a man between 50 and 75 years old who received an inactivated influenza vaccine. CDR3 protein: CASSQGADEQYF. In DNA, the CDR3 is TGTGCCAGCAGCCAGGGGGCGGACGAGCAGTACTTC.